In this sample, the clone carrying this T cell receptor (beta chain) turned up once. The antigen remains undetermined. Germline-derived CDR1 and CDR2 are LNHDA and SQIVND (reference sequence). V was trimmed by 3 bases and J by 0 bases, leaving 11 bases between them. This CDR3 contains 15 residues. Reverse transcription of roughly 0.45 to 1 ug RNA was performed with random hexamers. An immunoSEQ multiplex PCR generated amplified TCR beta CDR3 products spanning 54 Vbeta and 13 Jbeta. TCRdb called the immunoSEQ multiplex PCR reads again in MiXCR, with one record for every CDR3 protein. Here the sample spans 400,000 or so distinct CDR3 sequences, approximately 85% being singletons. These data belong to a study of CD8 T cells in Susac syndrome. Sequencing of TCR beta covered CD8+ and CD4+ T cells obtained from blood. Bulk CD8+ and CD4+ cells came from magnetic negative isolation; CD8+ TEMRA by FACS. Study-level points and caveats: The study acknowledged a relatively small number of individuals in its TCR sequencing and HLA analysis.

This sequence joins TRBV19 and TRBJ1-1; no clear D gene. This receptor was obtained from a human donor with multiple sclerosis. Sequences were obtained from CD8+ T cells from PBMCs. In DNA, the CDR3 is TGTGCCAGTAGTATTAGGTGGCGGGTGAACACTGAAGCTTTCTTT. Its translation is CASSIRWRVNTEAFF.